This T cell receptor beta chain was retrieved from a study of blood T cell repertoires in COVID-19. Overall study: Acute and convalescent COVID-19 specimens originated in the United States, Italy and Spain.

Original processing notes: Cell counts per sample came from amplifying reference gene primers. Measured with immunoSEQ multiplex PCR; TCRdb has only the in-frame clones, and not every one. V, J and clone size were drawn from that table, and D and trimming were deduced from the DNA. The table has some 300,000 clones, around four fifths seen once. This clone has a single count. Germline-derived CDR1 and CDR2 are MDHEN and SYDVKM. V gave up 6 bases and J gave up 3 bases, with 12 bases separating them. The CDR3 loop spans 14 amino acids. The specimen sequenced was peripheral blood. This clonotype was sampled from a woman between 50 and 59 years old with active or convalescent COVID-19. The V gene is TRBV28, the J gene TRBJ2-4, with TRBD2 as a possible D gene (6 bases). CDR3 sequence reads: CASSLGGSKNIQYF. The DNA of the CDR3 is TGTGCCAGCAGCCTGGGGGGTAGCAAAAACATTCAGTACTTC.